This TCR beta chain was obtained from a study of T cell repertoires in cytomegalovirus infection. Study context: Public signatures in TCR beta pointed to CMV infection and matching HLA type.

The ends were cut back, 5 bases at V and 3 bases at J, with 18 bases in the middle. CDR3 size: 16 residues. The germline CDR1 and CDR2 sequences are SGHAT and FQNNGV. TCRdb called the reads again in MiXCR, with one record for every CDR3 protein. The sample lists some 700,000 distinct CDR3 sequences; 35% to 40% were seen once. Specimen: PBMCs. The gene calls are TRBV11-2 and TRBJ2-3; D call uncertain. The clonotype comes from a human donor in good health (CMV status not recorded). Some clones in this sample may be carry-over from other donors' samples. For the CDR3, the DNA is TGTGCCAGCAGCCAAGGGTGGTCAAGGCAAACAGATACGCAGTATTTT. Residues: CASSQGWSRQTDTQYF.